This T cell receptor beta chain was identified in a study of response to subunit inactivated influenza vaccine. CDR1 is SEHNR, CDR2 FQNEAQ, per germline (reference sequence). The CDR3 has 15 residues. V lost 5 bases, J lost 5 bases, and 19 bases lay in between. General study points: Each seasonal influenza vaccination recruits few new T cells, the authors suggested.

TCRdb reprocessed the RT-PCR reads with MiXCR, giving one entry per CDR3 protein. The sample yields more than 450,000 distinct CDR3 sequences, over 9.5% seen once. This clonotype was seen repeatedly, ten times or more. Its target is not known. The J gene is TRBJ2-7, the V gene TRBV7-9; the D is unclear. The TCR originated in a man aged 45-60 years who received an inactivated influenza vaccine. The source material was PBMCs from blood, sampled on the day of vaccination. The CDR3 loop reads CASSSPSGRRHEQYF. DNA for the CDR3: TGTGCCAGCAGCAGTCCTTCCGGGCGCCGCCACGAGCAGTACTTC.